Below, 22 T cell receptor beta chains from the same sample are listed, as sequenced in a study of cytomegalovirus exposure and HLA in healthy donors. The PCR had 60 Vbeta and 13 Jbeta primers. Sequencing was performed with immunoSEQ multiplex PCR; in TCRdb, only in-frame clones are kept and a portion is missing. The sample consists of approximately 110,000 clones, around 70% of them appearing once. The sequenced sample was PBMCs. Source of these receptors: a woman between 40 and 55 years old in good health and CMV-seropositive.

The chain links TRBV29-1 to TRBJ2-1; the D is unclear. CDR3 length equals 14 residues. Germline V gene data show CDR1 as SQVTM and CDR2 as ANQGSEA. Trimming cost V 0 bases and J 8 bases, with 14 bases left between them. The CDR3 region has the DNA TGCAGCGTTGAAGAGGCAGGTCGAATGGATGAGCAGTTCTTC. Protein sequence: CSVEEAGRMDEQFF.

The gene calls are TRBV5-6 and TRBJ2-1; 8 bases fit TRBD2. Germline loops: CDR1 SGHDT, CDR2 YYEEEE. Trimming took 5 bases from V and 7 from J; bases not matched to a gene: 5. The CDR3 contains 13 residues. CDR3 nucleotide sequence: TGTGCCAGCAGGACTAGCGTCGGAAATGAGCAGTTCTTC. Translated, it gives CASRTSVGNEQFF.

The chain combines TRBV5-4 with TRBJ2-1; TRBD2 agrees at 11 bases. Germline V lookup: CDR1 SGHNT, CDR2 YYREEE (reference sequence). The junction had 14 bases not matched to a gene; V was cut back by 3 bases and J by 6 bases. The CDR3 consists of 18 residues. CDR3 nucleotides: TGTGCCAGCAGCTCGCGACCTCTAGCGGGGGGAGTCATCAATGAGCAGTTCTTC. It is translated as CASSSRPLAGGVINEQFF.

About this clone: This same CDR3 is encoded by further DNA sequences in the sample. The chain's CDR3 is CSVSRTGDTGELFF. The CDR3 DNA reads TGCAGCGTTTCTAGGACAGGGGACACCGGGGAGCTGTTTTTT. The chain carries TRBV29-1 and TRBJ2-2; TRBD1 aligns across 9 bases. J gave up 3 bases and V 5 bases, and 4 bases lay outside the gene matches. From germline, CDR1 is SQVTM and CDR2 ANQGSEA. CDR3 length: 14 amino acids.

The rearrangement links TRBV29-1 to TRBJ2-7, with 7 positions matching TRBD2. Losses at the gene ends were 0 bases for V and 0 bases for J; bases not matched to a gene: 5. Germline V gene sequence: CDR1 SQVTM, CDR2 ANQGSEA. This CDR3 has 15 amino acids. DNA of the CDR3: TGCAGCGTTGAAGAGGGGAGCGGGGTCTCCTACGAGCAGTACTTC. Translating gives CSVEEGSGVSYEQYF.

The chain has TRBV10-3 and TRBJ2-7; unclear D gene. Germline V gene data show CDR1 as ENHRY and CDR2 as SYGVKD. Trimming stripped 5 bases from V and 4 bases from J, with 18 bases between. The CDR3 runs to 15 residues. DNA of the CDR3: TGTGCCATCAGTTCGCCCTCCACGCGCTTATACGAGCAGTACTTC. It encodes CAISSPSTRLYEQYF.

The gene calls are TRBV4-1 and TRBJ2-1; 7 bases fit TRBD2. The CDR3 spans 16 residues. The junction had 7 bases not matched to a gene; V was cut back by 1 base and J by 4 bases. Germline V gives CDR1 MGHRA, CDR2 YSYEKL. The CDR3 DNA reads TGCGCCAGCAGCCAAGGAGGGCGGGGGAAATACAATGAGCAGTTCTTC. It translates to CASSQGGRGKYNEQFF.

The CDR3 reads CASGGAGGLTGELFF. In nucleotides, the CDR3 is TGTGCCAGCGGTGGGGCGGGAGGGCTCACCGGGGAGCTGTTTTTT. J is TRBJ2-2 and V is TRBV27; the match to TRBD2 covers 9 bases. The CDR3 is made up of 15 amino acids. Germline V gene sequence: CDR1 MNHEY, CDR2 SMNVEV (reference sequence). After removal of 8 bases from V and 4 bases from J, the junction contained 8 bases not matched to a gene.

CDR3 residues: CASSLALGANLPGELFF. Here the CDR3 DNA reads TGCGCCAGCAGCTTGGCCCTTGGGGCTAATCTGCCCGGGGAGCTGTTTTTT. The rearrangement uses TRBV5-1 and TRBJ2-2, with D possibly being TRBD1 (5 bases). Trimming took 0 bases from V and 6 from J, leaving 18 bases between them. Germline CDR1 and CDR2: SGHRS and YFSETQ. This CDR3 contains 17 residues.

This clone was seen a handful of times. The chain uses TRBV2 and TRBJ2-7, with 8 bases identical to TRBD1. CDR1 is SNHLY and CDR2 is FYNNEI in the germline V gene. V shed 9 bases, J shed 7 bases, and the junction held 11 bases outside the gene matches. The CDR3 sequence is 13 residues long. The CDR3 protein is CASSTSGGTEQYF. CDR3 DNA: TGTGCCAGTAGTACTTCAGGGGGCACAGAGCAGTACTTC.

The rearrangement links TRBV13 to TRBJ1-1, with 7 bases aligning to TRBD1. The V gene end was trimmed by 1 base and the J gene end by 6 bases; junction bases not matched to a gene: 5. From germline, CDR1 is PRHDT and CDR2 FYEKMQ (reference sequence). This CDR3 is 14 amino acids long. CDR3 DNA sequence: TGTGCCAGCAGCTTAGCGACAGGGAAACCTGAAGCTTTCTTT. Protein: CASSLATGKPEAFF.

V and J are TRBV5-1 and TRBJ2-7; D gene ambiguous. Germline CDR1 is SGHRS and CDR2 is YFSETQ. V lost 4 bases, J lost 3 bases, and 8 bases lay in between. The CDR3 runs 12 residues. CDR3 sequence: CASSGSFYEQYF. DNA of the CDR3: TGCGCCAGCAGCGGCTCCTTCTACGAGCAGTACTTC.

The CDR3 protein is CASSQTSFNTGELFF. The DNA for the CDR3 is TGTGCCAGCAGCCAAACTAGCTTTAACACCGGGGAGCTGTTTTTT. The chain combines TRBV5-5 with TRBJ2-2; a possible D gene is TRBD2 (6 bases). This CDR3 region has 15 residues. V was cut by 4 bases and J by 2 bases, with 12 bases left in between. The V gene's germline CDR1 is SGHKS and CDR2 YYEKEE (reference sequence). The whole variable domain, filled in from reference TRBV5-5 and TRBJ2-2, reads DAGVTQSPTHLIKTRGQQVTLRCSPISGHKSVSWYQQVLGQGPQFIFQYYEKEERGRGNFPDRFSARQFPNYSSELNVNALLLGDSALYLCASSQTSFNTGELFFGEGSRLTVL.

DNA for the CDR3: TGTGCCTGGAGTGTACTGCGGGCACAACGTGAGCAGTTCTTC. Translating gives CAWSVLRAQREQFF. V usage is TRBV30 and J usage is TRBJ2-1; tentatively, D is TRBD2 (5 bases). V lost 0 bases, J lost 9 bases, and 15 bases lay in between. Germline assignment: CDR1 GTSNPN and CDR2 SVGIG (reference sequence). This CDR3 is built from 14 residues.

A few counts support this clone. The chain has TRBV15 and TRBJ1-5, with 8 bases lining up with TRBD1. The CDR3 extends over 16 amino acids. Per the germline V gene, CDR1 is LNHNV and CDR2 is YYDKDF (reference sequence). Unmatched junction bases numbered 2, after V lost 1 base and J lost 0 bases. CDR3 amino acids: CATSRGRGPSNQPQHF. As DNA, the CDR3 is TGTGCCACCAGCAGAGGCAGGGGGCCTAGCAATCAGCCCCAGCATTTT.

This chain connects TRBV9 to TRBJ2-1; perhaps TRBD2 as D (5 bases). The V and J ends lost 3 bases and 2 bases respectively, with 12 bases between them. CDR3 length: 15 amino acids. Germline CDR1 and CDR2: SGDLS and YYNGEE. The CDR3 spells CASSAEGKAYNEQFF. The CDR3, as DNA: TGTGCCAGCAGCGCCGAGGGTAAAGCCTACAATGAGCAGTTCTTC.

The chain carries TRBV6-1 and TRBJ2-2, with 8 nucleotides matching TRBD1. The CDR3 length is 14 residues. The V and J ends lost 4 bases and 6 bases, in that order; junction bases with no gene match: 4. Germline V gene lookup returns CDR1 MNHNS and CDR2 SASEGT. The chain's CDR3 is CASSARTGPGELFF. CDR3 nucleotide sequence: TGTGCCAGCAGTGCCCGGACAGGGCCCGGGGAGCTGTTTTTT.

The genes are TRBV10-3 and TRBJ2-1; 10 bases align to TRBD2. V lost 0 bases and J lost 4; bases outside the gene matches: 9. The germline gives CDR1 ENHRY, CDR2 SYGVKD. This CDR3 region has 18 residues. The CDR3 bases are TGTGCCATCAGTGAGTCTATTCCTAGCGGGAGTAGGTACAATGAGCAGTTCTTC. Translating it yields CAISESIPSGSRYNEQFF.

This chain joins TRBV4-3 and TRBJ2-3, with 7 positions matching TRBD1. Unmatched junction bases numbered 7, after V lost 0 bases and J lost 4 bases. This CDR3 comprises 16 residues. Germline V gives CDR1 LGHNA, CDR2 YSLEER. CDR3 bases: TGCGCCAGCAGCCAAGATGCAGGGGGTGCCGCAGATACGCAGTATTTT. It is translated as CASSQDAGGAADTQYF.

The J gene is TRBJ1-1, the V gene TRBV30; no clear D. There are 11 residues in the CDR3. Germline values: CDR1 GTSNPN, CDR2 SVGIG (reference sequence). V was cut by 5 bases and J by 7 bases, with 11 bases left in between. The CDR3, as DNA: TGTGCCTGGCGCAATGAGATTGAAGCTTTCTTT. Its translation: CAWRNEIEAFF.

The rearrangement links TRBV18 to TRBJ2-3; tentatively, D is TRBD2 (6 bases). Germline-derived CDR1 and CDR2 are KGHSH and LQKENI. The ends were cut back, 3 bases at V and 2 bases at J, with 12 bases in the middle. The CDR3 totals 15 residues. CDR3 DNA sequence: TGTGCCAGCTCACCGAGGAGGGCGTACACAGATACGCAGTATTTT. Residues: CASSPRRAYTDTQYF.

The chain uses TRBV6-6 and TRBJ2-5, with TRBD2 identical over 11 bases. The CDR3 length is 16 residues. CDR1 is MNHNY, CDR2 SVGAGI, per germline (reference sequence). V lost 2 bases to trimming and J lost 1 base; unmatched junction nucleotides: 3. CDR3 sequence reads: CASSYRLAGFQETQYF. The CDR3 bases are TGTGCCAGCAGTTACCGACTAGCGGGATTCCAAGAGACCCAGTACTTC.